These 32 T cell receptor beta chains originate from one sample sequenced in a study of blood T cell repertoires in COVID-19. Produced via immunoSEQ multiplex PCR; TCRdb's table is partial and in-frame only. This sample yields some 100,000 clones, of which over 65% are seen a single time; 15% to 20% belongs to the top ten. The sample comprised peripheral blood. The receptors originated from a woman aged 55-69 years with acute or convalescent COVID-19.

V gene TRBV5-1 combines with J gene TRBJ1-3; D not certain. CDR1 is SGHRS and CDR2 is YFSETQ in the germline V gene. The CDR3 loop spans 17 amino acids. Trimming shortened V by 4 bases and J by 2 bases, and 19 bases separated the two germline ends. CDR3 bases: TGCGCCAGCAGCCTCTCCCCGGGTGGAGGCCCTGGAAACACCATATATTTT. The encoded protein is CASSLSPGGGPGNTIYF.

This chain connects TRBV5-4 to TRBJ1-2; TRBD1 matches at 12 bases. V lost 3 bases and J lost 8; bases outside the gene matches: 5. This CDR3 is built from 14 residues. Germline assignment: CDR1 SGHNT and CDR2 YYREEE (reference sequence). The DNA of the CDR3 is TGTGCCAGCAGCTGGGGACAGGGGGCGAGGGGCTACACCTTC. Its protein product is CASSWGQGARGYTF.

This sequence joins TRBV18 and TRBJ2-5, with D possibly matching TRBD1 (5 bases). This CDR3 has 13 amino acids. The V end lost 4 bases, the J end lost 3 bases, and 9 bases lay between the germline ends. The germline V gene has CDR1 KGHSH and CDR2 LQKENI. The CDR3 here is CASSQGIEETQYF. The CDR3 DNA reads TGTGCCAGCTCACAGGGGATCGAAGAGACCCAGTACTTC.

The chain joins TRBV19 to TRBJ2-5; 8 bases map to TRBD2. CDR3 length: 16 residues. V lost 3 bases, J lost 2 bases, and 8 bases stayed unmatched. Germline V CDR1 and CDR2: LNHDA, SQIVND (reference sequence). CDR3 sequence reads: CASSISGGRLQETQYF. In DNA, the CDR3 is TGTGCCAGTAGTATTTCTGGCGGGAGGCTACAAGAGACCCAGTACTTC.

This chain connects TRBV5-1 to TRBJ2-5; TRBD1 matches at 11 bases. CDR1 is SGHRS and CDR2 is YFSETQ in the germline V gene. Trimming cost V 3 bases and J 5 bases; bases outside gene matches: 0. The CDR3 loop spans 13 amino acids. The CDR3 bases are TGCGCCAGCAGCTGGGACAGGGGGGAGACCCAGTACTTC. Translation: CASSWDRGETQYF.

This chain links TRBV5-5 with TRBJ2-1; tentative D call: TRBD1 (6 bases). CDR3 length: 12 residues. V gave up 7 bases and J gave up 11 bases, with 16 bases separating them. CDR1 and CDR2 from the germline V gene are SGHKS and YYEKEE (reference sequence). CDR3 bases: TGTGCCAGCGGCCCGAGGGGGTCCCAGCAGTTCTTC. This translates into CASGPRGSQQFF.

The genes are TRBV12-5 and TRBJ2-7; TRBD1 agrees at 12 bases. This CDR3 has 14 amino acids. After removal of 6 bases from V and 6 bases from J, the junction contained 6 bases not matched to a gene. Germline lookup yields CDR1 LGHNT and CDR2 FRNRAP. CDR3 nucleotide sequence: TGTGCTAGTGGGCCGGGACAGGGGGCCGGCGAGCAGTACTTC. It encodes CASGPGQGAGEQYF. Combining the CDR3 with reference TRBV12-5 and TRBJ2-7 gives the whole variable domain DARVTQTPRHKVTEMGQEVTMRCQPILGHNTVFWYRQTMMQGLELLAYFRNRAPLDDSGMPKDRFSAEMPDATLATLKIQPSEPRDSAVYFCASGPGQGAGEQYFGPGTRLTVT.

The genes are TRBV5-1 and TRBJ2-3, with a possible D match to TRBD2 (7 bases). The CDR3 is 14 amino acids. The V and J ends lost 5 bases and 6 bases respectively, with 16 bases between them. CDR1 is SGHRS and CDR2 is YFSETQ in the germline V gene. The CDR3 region is CASSLGGGGDTQYF. The CDR3 bases are TGCGCCAGCAGTTTAGGCGGGGGCGGTGATACGCAGTATTTT.

This chain connects TRBV6-6 to TRBJ2-7; 9 bases agree with TRBD2. Trimming removed 5 bases from V and 12 bases from J; junction bases left unmatched: 14. The CDR3 has 14 amino acids. Germline values: CDR1 MNHNY, CDR2 SVGAGI (reference sequence). The CDR3 nucleotides are TGTGCCAGCAGTCCTACGGGACTAGCCCTCGAGAGGTACTTC. Translation: CASSPTGLALERYF.

J is TRBJ1-6 and V is TRBV28, with D hard to call. V lost 2 bases and J 8 bases, leaving 13 bases between the germline ends. The CDR3 sequence is 15 residues long. Looked up from germline, CDR1 is MDHEN and CDR2 is SYDVKM. The CDR3 here is CASSLSEGVHSPLHF. The CDR3 region has the DNA TGTGCCAGCAGTTTAAGTGAAGGAGTTCATTCACCCCTCCACTTT.

The chain links TRBV29-1 to TRBJ2-1; possible D gene TRBD2, 6 bases. The CDR3 sequence is 12 residues long. V lost 6 bases to trimming and J lost 4 bases, with 10 bases between them. CDR1 SQVTM and CDR2 ANQGSEA come from the germline V gene. CDR3 in amino acids: CSVDGTYNEQFF. The CDR3 DNA is TGCAGCGTAGACGGGACTTACAATGAGCAGTTCTTC.

Only a few counts were recorded for this clone. J is TRBJ1-5 and V is TRBV28; D unclear. The CDR3 totals 15 residues. The germline V gene has CDR1 MDHEN and CDR2 SYDVKM. Trimming took off 3 bases at V and 4 bases at J, with 13 bases between the two ends. The CDR3 nucleotides read TGTGCCAGCAGTTTTGGCCCAGCGGAGAATCAGCCCCAGCATTTT. Encoded protein: CASSFGPAENQPQHF.

The chain is built from TRBV28 and TRBJ2-3; D is possibly TRBD1 (6 bases). V dropped 3 bases and J dropped 3 bases, with 13 bases sitting between them. The CDR3 is 15 amino acids. Germline V CDR1 and CDR2: MDHEN, SYDVKM. The CDR3 region has the DNA TGTGCCAGCAGTTTTACAGGGACGAGGACAGATACGCAGTATTTT. Its protein product is CASSFTGTRTDTQYF. Full variable domain (outside the CDR3, taken from reference TRBV28 and TRBJ2-3): DVKVTQSSRYLVKRTGEKVFLECVQDMDHENMFWYRQDPGLGLRLIYFSYDVKMKEKGDIPEGYSVSREKKERFSLILESASTNQTSMYLCASSFTGTRTDTQYFGPGTRLTVL.

The V gene is TRBV19, the J gene TRBJ1-4; D may be TRBD1 (6 bases). The CDR3 is 14 residues long. The germline V gene has CDR1 LNHDA and CDR2 SQIVND (reference sequence). The ends were cut back, 5 bases at V and 3 bases at J, with 10 bases in the middle. Here the CDR3 reads CASSDRLANEKLFF. CDR3 nucleotide sequence: TGTGCCAGTAGTGACAGGCTAGCTAATGAAAAACTGTTTTTT.

V and J are TRBV6-5 and TRBJ1-5; the D gene is possibly TRBD1 (5 bases). This CDR3 is 13 amino acids long. Germline V gene data show CDR1 as MNHEY and CDR2 as SVGAGI. V lost 8 bases and J 4 bases, leaving 12 bases between the germline ends. As DNA, the CDR3 is TGTGCCAGCGGCAGGGAAGGGAATCAGCCCCAGCATTTT. Translated, it gives CASGREGNQPQHF.

Here the CDR3 reads CASSLNRGPHYGYTF. In nucleotides, the CDR3 is TGTGCCAGCAGCTTAAACAGGGGGCCGCACTATGGCTACACCTTC. V gene TRBV11-2 combines with J gene TRBJ1-2; 9 bases are shared with TRBD1. The CDR3 covers 15 residues. Looked up from germline, CDR1 is SGHAT and CDR2 is FQNNGV. The V and J ends lost 2 bases and 3 bases, in that order; junction bases with no gene match: 4.

The rearrangement links TRBV18 to TRBJ1-5; 8 nucleotides match TRBD1. Unmatched junction bases numbered 11, after V lost 2 bases and J lost 5 bases. The CDR3 length is 17 residues. Germline V gives CDR1 KGHSH, CDR2 LQKENI. The CDR3 DNA is TGTGCCAGCTCACCAACAACCGGGACAGGACGGGATCAGCCCCAGCATTTT. It yields the protein CASSPTTGTGRDQPQHF.

The CDR3 is CASSLLTGGRRETQYF. The CDR3 DNA sequence: TGTGCCAGCAGTCTACTGACAGGGGGAAGGAGAGAGACCCAGTACTTC. This rearrangement joins TRBV2 to TRBJ2-5; 9 nucleotides align to TRBD1. This CDR3 has 16 residues. V gave up 5 bases and J gave up 4 bases; unmatched junction bases: 11. CDR1 is SNHLY, CDR2 FYNNEI, per germline.

The gene calls are TRBV27 and TRBJ1-4, with 8 bases fitting TRBD1. V lost 5 bases to trimming and J lost 7 bases; unmatched junction nucleotides: 9. The germline V gene has CDR1 MNHEY and CDR2 SMNVEV (reference sequence). This CDR3 is built from 15 residues. In DNA form, the CDR3 reads TGTGCCAGCAGTGACTACAGGGGGGGGCGTGAAAAACTGTTTTTT. Translated, it gives CASSDYRGGREKLFF.

The V call is TRBV5-4, the J call TRBJ1-2, with TRBD1 matching 8 bases. Germline trimming cut 0 bases from V and 5 bases from J; bases unmatched to any gene: 3. Germline loops: CDR1 SGHNT, CDR2 YYREEE (reference sequence). There are 14 residues in the CDR3. The CDR3 nucleotides are TGTGCCAGCAGCTTGGCAGACAGGGGATATGGCTACACCTTC. Translated, it gives CASSLADRGYGYTF.

J is TRBJ1-4 and V is TRBV30; tentative D call: TRBD1 (6 bases). CDR3 length equals 14 residues. Germline V gene sequence: CDR1 GTSNPN, CDR2 SVGIG (reference sequence). The V and J ends lost 3 bases and 6 bases respectively, with 14 bases between them. The CDR3 nucleotides are TGTGCCTGGAGAACCGGACAGCTCGATGAAAAACTGTTTTTT. It translates to CAWRTGQLDEKLFF. The whole variable domain, remainder taken from reference TRBV30 and TRBJ1-4, is SQTIHQWPATLVQPVGSPLSLECTVEGTSNPNLYWYRQAAGRGLQLLFYSVGIGQISSEVPQNLSASRPQDRQFILSSKKLLLSDSGFYLCAWRTGQLDEKLFFGSGTQLSVL.

The J gene is TRBJ1-4, the V gene TRBV12-3 or TRBV12-4, with D unclear. The CDR3 is made up of 13 amino acids. The V end was cut by 3 bases, the J end by 8 bases, with 10 bases between. The CDR3 here is CASSFGSGEKLFF. DNA of the CDR3: TGTGCCAGCAGTTTTGGGAGCGGGGAAAAACTGTTTTTT.

This chain uses TRBV5-1 with TRBJ2-5; D may be TRBD1 (6 bases). Germline V gene sequence: CDR1 SGHRS, CDR2 YFSETQ. This CDR3 comprises 13 residues. Trimming left V 0 bases short and J 3 bases short, with 6 bases between. The CDR3 loop reads CASSLDREETQYF. Here the CDR3 DNA reads TGCGCCAGCAGCTTGGACAGGGAAGAGACCCAGTACTTC.

V is TRBV5-1 and J is TRBJ1-2, with a possible D match to TRBD1 (6 bases). CDR1 is SGHRS and CDR2 is YFSETQ in the germline V gene. This CDR3 has 13 amino acids. V lost 2 bases and J 3 bases, leaving 8 bases between the germline ends. This CDR3 is CASSFSGDYGYTF. Written as DNA, the CDR3 is TGCGCCAGCAGCTTTTCAGGGGACTATGGCTACACCTTC.

The sample holds a few counts of this clone. V is TRBV27 and J is TRBJ2-7; 10 bases line up with TRBD2. Per the germline V gene, CDR1 is MNHEY and CDR2 is SMNVEV (reference sequence). CDR3 length: 17 residues. V lost 5 bases to trimming and J lost 5 bases; unmatched junction nucleotides: 15. The CDR3 sequence is CASSHPHTSGKTHEQYF. The CDR3 region has the DNA TGTGCCAGCAGTCATCCGCACACTAGCGGGAAGACTCACGAGCAGTACTTC.

About this clone: The same CDR3 is also encoded by other DNA sequences in this sample. The V and J genes are TRBV29-1 and TRBJ1-5; possible D gene TRBD1, 5 bases. The germline V gene encodes CDR1 SQVTM and CDR2 ANQGSEA. Trimming took 4 bases from V and 6 from J, leaving 13 bases between them. This CDR3 spans 13 amino acids. The chain's CDR3 is CSVVPGGGQPQHF. The CDR3 DNA reads as TGCAGCGTTGTCCCCGGGGGGGGTCAGCCCCAGCATTTT.

This CDR3 is CASSLRGQTGGTYEQYF. CDR3 sequence (DNA): TGTGCCAGCAGTTTAAGGGGCCAGACAGGGGGGACCTACGAGCAGTACTTC. This chain links TRBV27 with TRBJ2-7; TRBD1 matches 9 bases. Per the germline V gene, CDR1 is MNHEY and CDR2 is SMNVEV (reference sequence). V shed 2 bases and J 2 bases; nucleotides not matched to a gene: 10. The CDR3 spans 17 residues.

The chain employs TRBV7-9 and TRBJ2-1; 11 bases align to TRBD2. The V segment lost 5 bases and the J segment 9 bases; nucleotides outside the gene matches: 6. CDR3 length: 14 residues. Germline V lookup: CDR1 SEHNR, CDR2 FQNEAQ (reference sequence). The CDR3 here is CASSITSGSGEQFF. The DNA for the CDR3 is TGTGCCAGCAGCATCACTAGCGGGAGTGGTGAGCAGTTCTTC.

The genes are TRBV15 and TRBJ2-1; TRBD1 might be the D (6 bases). Germline CDR1 LNHNV, CDR2 YYDKDF (reference sequence). The CDR3 covers 15 residues. Trimming took 0 bases from V and 5 from J, leaving 11 bases between them. Written as DNA, the CDR3 is TGTGCCACCAGCAGAGATGGGGGCATTAACAATGAGCAGTTCTTC. It is translated as CATSRDGGINNEQFF.

The table lists this clone with a few counts. The chain recombines TRBV4-2 with TRBJ1-2, with 8 bases matching TRBD1. This CDR3 comprises 13 residues. CDR1 and CDR2 from the germline V gene are LGHNA and YNFKEQ. The V segment lost 3 bases and the J segment 8 bases; nucleotides outside the gene matches: 5. CDR3 amino acids: CASSQGTGGGYTF. The CDR3 region has the DNA TGTGCCAGCAGCCAGGGGACAGGAGGGGGCTACACCTTC.

A note on this clone: Relative to the germline gene, one junction end is altered; a read error may explain this. The genes are TRBV7-7 and TRBJ2-1; 12 bases are a match to TRBD2. Germline values: CDR1 SSHAT, CDR2 FNYEAQ (reference sequence). The CDR3 extends over 14 amino acids. The CDR3 DNA reads TGTGCTAGCAGTCGACTAGCGGGGGACAATGAGCAGTTCTTC. Protein product: CASSRLAGDNEQFF.

The V gene is TRBV7-2, the J gene TRBJ2-3; TRBD2 aligns across 7 bases. This CDR3 spans 13 amino acids. Germline V lookup: CDR1 SGHTA, CDR2 FQGNSA. V dropped 6 bases and J dropped 4; count of bases not matched to a gene: 4. The CDR3 DNA follows: TGTGCCAGCAGTGGGAGGGGATCAGATACGCAGTATTTT. Its translation is CASSGRGSDTQYF.